These T cell receptor beta chains were read from a single sample in a study of cytomegalovirus exposure and HLA in healthy donors. TCRdb keeps only in-frame clones here, not all; method: immunoSEQ multiplex PCR. The sample records some 200,000 clones, about 90% being singletons. The sample taken for sequencing was PBMCs. These receptors were taken from a girl under three years old in good health and CMV-seronegative. Both conserved end residues are part of each CDR3. D genes are given only for firm matches. Not all rows give a size; the values are once, few, many and, for expanded clones, a class.

TGCGCCAGCAGCCAAGGTCCTAGCGGGGGGGCGGACACCGGGGAGCTGTTTTTT | CASSQGPSGGADTGELFF | NA | 18 | TRBJ2-2 | TRBD2 | TRBV4-1
TGTGCCAGCAGCTTGTCGGCAGGAGGGGCCTCCTACGAGCAGTACTTC | CASSLSAGGASYEQYF | NA | 16 | TRBJ2-7 | NA | TRBV5-4
TGCAGCGCCCTCAGGGGGCCAGGGAACACTGAAGCTTTCTTT | CSALRGPGNTEAFF | few | 14 | TRBJ1-1 | TRBD1 | TRBV29-1
TGTGCCAGCTCCCCCGGGGAGGGGCGAGGTTGGAATGAGCAGTTCTTC | CASSPGEGRGWNEQFF | NA | 16 | TRBJ2-1 | TRBD2 | TRBV18
TGCAGTGCTTTTGACAGAGAAGCTTTCTTT | CSAFDREAFF | NA | 10 | TRBJ1-1 | NA | TRBV20-1
TGTGCCAGTAGTGCCGCGGTGAGCTCCTACAATGAGCAGTTCTTC | CASSAAVSSYNEQFF | NA | 15 | TRBJ2-1 | NA | TRBV19
TGTGCCAGCAGTTTCTTGAACACCGGGGAGCTGTTTTTT | CASSFLNTGELFF | NA | 13 | TRBJ2-2 | NA | TRBV27
TGTGCCAGCAGCCAAGATATCGCCAGGGAGAACACTGAAGCTTTCTTT | CASSQDIARENTEAFF | NA | 16 | TRBJ1-1 | NA | TRBV4-2
TGTGCCAGCAGCCTCCCTCCGCTTGGACAGGAAGAGGAAAAACTGTTTTTT | CASSLPPLGQEEEKLFF | once | 17 | TRBJ1-4 | TRBD1 | TRBV9
TGCGCCAGCAGCTTGGACACCTTCTACGAGCAGTACTTC | CASSLDTFYEQYF | NA | 13 | TRBJ2-7 | NA | TRBV5-1
TGTGCCAGCAGCATACCGGGACTAGCTGGCACAGATACGCAGTATTTT | CASSIPGLAGTDTQYF | few | 16 | TRBJ2-3 | TRBD2 | TRBV7-9
TGTGCCAGCAGCAAGTCAGCGGGAGAAGGTTGGGGGGCCAAAAACATTCAGTACTTC | CASSKSAGEGWGAKNIQYF | once | 19 | TRBJ2-4 | TRBD2 | TRBV9
TGCGCCAGCAGCCAAGGCCCTCGGGGGGACGGCGAAGCTTTCTTT | CASSQGPRGDGEAFF | NA | 15 | TRBJ1-1 | NA | TRBV4-1
TGTGCCAGCAGCTCAAGCGGGACAGGGAAGAACACCATATATTTT | CASSSSGTGKNTIYF | NA | 15 | TRBJ1-3 | TRBD1 | TRBV7-9
TGTGCCATCAGACGGAGCGGGGGGCTCCAAGAGACCCAGTACTTC | CAIRRSGGLQETQYF | NA | 15 | TRBJ2-5 | TRBD2 | TRBV10-3
TGTGCCTGGAGTTGGGAGGGGTACACCGGGGAGCTGTTTTTT | CAWSWEGYTGELFF | few | 14 | TRBJ2-2 | TRBD2 | TRBV30
TGTGCCAGCAGTTTATCGTTAACCGGGAGCTATGGCTACACCTTC | CASSLSLTGSYGYTF | NA | 15 | TRBJ1-2 | NA | TRBV27
TGTGCCAGCAGTCCCCAGGGCCACGAGCAGTACTTC | CASSPQGHEQYF | NA | 12 | TRBJ2-7 | NA | TRBV6-5
TGCGCCAGCAGCCGAGGACTAGACACAGATACGCAGTATTTT | CASSRGLDTDTQYF | NA | 14 | TRBJ2-3 | TRBD2 | TRBV4-3
TGCGCCAGCAGCCAAGAACCGGGACAACAAACTGGAAACACCATATATTTT | CASSQEPGQQTGNTIYF | few | 17 | TRBJ1-3 | NA | TRBV4-3
TGCAGCGTTGAACAGAACAGCTACAATGAGCAGTTCTTC | CSVEQNSYNEQFF | NA | 13 | TRBJ2-1 | NA | TRBV29-1
TGTGCCAGCATATCAGTTACCTACAATGAGCAGTTCTTC | CASISVTYNEQFF | NA | 13 | TRBJ2-1 | NA | TRBV2
TGTGCCAGCAGCTTTAATCAGGGCTATGGCTACACCTTC | CASSFNQGYGYTF | NA | 13 | TRBJ1-2 | NA | TRBV5-4
TGTTCCGTGGGACAGGGAAGTACTGAAGCTTTCTTT | CSVGQGSTEAFF | NA | 12 | TRBJ1-1 | TRBD1 | TRBV7-9
TGTGCCAGCAGTTTAATAGCGGCTGATAGCAATCAGCCCCAGCATTTT | CASSLIAADSNQPQHF | once | 16 | TRBJ1-5 | NA | TRBV28
TGTGCCAGTAGTCCCGCCCGGGACTTGCCCTACGAGCAGTACTTC | CASSPARDLPYEQYF | NA | 15 | TRBJ2-7 | NA | TRBV19
TGTGCCAGCAGTGAACCCAGCTATGGCTACACCTTC | CASSEPSYGYTF | NA | 12 | TRBJ1-2 | NA | TRBV6-1
TGCGCCAGCAGTCAATCCGGGGAATCATATGGCTACACCTTC | CASSQSGESYGYTF | once | 14 | TRBJ1-2 | NA | TRBV23-1
TGTGCCAGCAGCTTATCTCGGGGACACACCTACGAGCAGTACTTC | CASSLSRGHTYEQYF | NA | 15 | TRBJ2-7 | NA | TRBV7-2
TGTGCCAGCAGCCCCTCTTCCGGGGAGCTGTTTTTT | CASSPSSGELFF | NA | 12 | TRBJ2-2 | NA | TRBV7-3
TGTGCCAGCAGCCTCCCTAGCGGGGGGAACACCGGGGAGCTGTTTTTT | CASSLPSGGNTGELFF | NA | 16 | TRBJ2-2 | TRBD2 | TRBV7-8
TGCGCCAGCAGCTTGGGGGACAGGGGCCCTAACACCGGGGAGCTGTTTTTT | CASSLGDRGPNTGELFF | few | 17 | TRBJ2-2 | TRBD1 | TRBV5-1
TGTGCCGCACAGGGATCGGGGAGCAATCAGCCCCAGCATTTT | CAAQGSGSNQPQHF | NA | 14 | TRBJ1-5 | NA | TRBV6-1
TGTGCCAGCAGCTTGTCCGGGACAGGGTCGTACAATGAGCAGTTCTTC | CASSLSGTGSYNEQFF | NA | 16 | TRBJ2-1 | TRBD1 | TRBV11-2
TGTGCCATCAGAGGGACTAGCGGGACAAGCTCCTACGAGCAGTACTTC | CAIRGTSGTSSYEQYF | once | 16 | TRBJ2-7 | TRBD2 | TRBV10-3
TGTGCCAGCAGCATTTCCGGGACAGAGGGGCCCATCACTCTTCGGGGGGAGCTGTTTTTT | CASSISGTEGPITLRGELFF | NA | 20 | TRBJ2-2 | TRBD1 | TRBV13